These 28 T cell receptor beta chains originate from one sample sequenced in a study of T cell responses to AZD1222 COVID-19 vaccine (dated by TCRdb to the early 2020s). Read against the paper, the sample's time point label means: baseline before first vaccination. Library construction relied on the immunoSEQ multiplex PCR assay. Not all clones reach the TCRdb copy of this immuneACCESS table, which keeps in-frame sequences only. Checked studies attribute under half of the gap to unresolved V genes and leave the rest unexplained. The sample table lists about 190,000 clones, 85% to 95% of them with a count of one. The biggest ten clones account for 1% to 1.5% of the sample. The starting material was peripheral blood, obtained on day 0 of AZD1222 vaccination. The receptors derive from an adult in good health.

The chain joins TRBV5-8 to TRBJ1-1; 9 bases map to TRBD1. This CDR3 spans 15 amino acids. V trimming: 4 bases; J trimming: 3 bases; junction bases outside the gene matches: 7. Per the germline V gene, CDR1 is SGHTS and CDR2 is YDEGEE. CDR3 loop: CASSPWTGEDTEAFF. DNA of the CDR3: TGTGCCAGCAGCCCGTGGACAGGGGAGGACACTGAAGCTTTCTTT.

The J gene is TRBJ2-2, the V gene TRBV4-2, with 10 bases identical to TRBD2. The CDR3 totals 17 residues. From germline, CDR1 is LGHNA and CDR2 YNFKEQ. Trimming removed 1 base from V and 6 bases from J; junction bases left unmatched: 8. In nucleotides, the CDR3 is TGTGCCAGCAGCCAAGTTTACCTAGCGGGGGACCCCGGGGAGCTGTTTTTT. Residues: CASSQVYLAGDPGELFF.

The J gene is TRBJ2-5, the V gene TRBV5-1, with 7 bases matching TRBD2. The CDR3 has 14 amino acids. V was pared by 6 bases and J by 0 bases, with 5 bases of the junction left unmatched. The germline V gene has CDR1 SGHRS and CDR2 YFSETQ. In nucleotides, the CDR3 is TGCGCCAGCAAGGAGCGGGGAAACCAAGAGACCCAGTACTTC. The encoded protein is CASKERGNQETQYF.

This clone came up a few times. This chain uses TRBV5-1 with TRBJ1-4; possibly TRBD1 for D (5 bases). CDR1 SGHRS and CDR2 YFSETQ come from the germline V gene. CDR3 length: 15 amino acids. Trimming took off 3 bases at V and 0 bases at J, with 9 bases between the two ends. For the CDR3, the DNA is TGCGCCAGCAGCTCGACAGCTCCAACTAATGAAAAACTGTTTTTT. Its translation is CASSSTAPTNEKLFF.

V gene TRBV10-1 combines with J gene TRBJ1-2; D not certain. CDR1 and CDR2 (germline): WNHNN, SYGVQD (reference sequence). V lost 0 bases and J 8 bases, leaving 10 bases between the germline ends. The CDR3 runs 13 residues. The CDR3 is CASSESTARGYTF. The CDR3 DNA reads as TGCGCCAGCAGTGAGTCGACCGCCCGCGGCTACACCTTC.

The CDR3 DNA follows: TGTGCCAGCAGCCTCCGGGGGGTGAACACTGAAGCTTTCTTT. Translating it yields CASSLRGVNTEAFF. The V gene is TRBV3-1 (or the pseudogene TRBV3-2), the J gene TRBJ1-1, with D possibly TRBD1 on 5 matching bases. The V end was cut by 4 bases, the J end by 0 bases, with 9 bases between. The germline CDR1 and CDR2 sequences are LGHDT and YNNKEL (reference sequence). The CDR3 spans 14 residues.

The count of this clone is one. The genes are TRBV5-6 and TRBJ1-2, with D possibly being TRBD1 (5 bases). The V end lost 0 bases, the J end lost 7 bases, and 7 bases lay between the germline ends. Germline CDR1 and CDR2: SGHDT and YYEEEE. The CDR3 covers 12 residues. Here the CDR3 reads CASSLGGGGYTF. The CDR3 DNA reads TGTGCCAGCAGCTTGGGGGGCGGTGGCTACACCTTC.

The V and J genes are TRBV27 and TRBJ1-5; 8 bases are shared with TRBD1. The CDR3 totals 15 residues. CDR1 is MNHEY and CDR2 is SMNVEV in the germline V gene (reference sequence). Losses at the gene ends were 4 bases for V and 2 bases for J; bases not matched to a gene: 4. The CDR3: CASSSGQVGNQPQHF. Here the CDR3 DNA reads TGTGCCAGCAGTTCGGGACAGGTGGGCAATCAGCCCCAGCATTTT.

The chain has TRBV18 and TRBJ2-3, with TRBD2 matching over 9 bases. Unmatched junction bases numbered 4, after V lost 3 bases and J lost 3 bases. The CDR3 contains 15 residues. CDR1 KGHSH and CDR2 LQKENI come from the germline V gene. This CDR3 is CASSPIAGETDTQYF. The CDR3 nucleotides read TGTGCCAGCTCACCCATAGCGGGGGAAACAGATACGCAGTATTTT.

The V gene is TRBV6-5, the J gene TRBJ1-2; D remains ambiguous. CDR1 is MNHEY, CDR2 SVGAGI, per germline. V gave up 8 bases and J gave up 5 bases, with 6 bases separating them. The CDR3 is made up of 10 amino acids. CDR3 residues: CASQEYGYTF. CDR3 DNA: TGTGCCAGCCAGGAGTATGGCTACACCTTC.

This clone occurred once. The chain is built from TRBV2 and TRBJ1-6; D uncertain. Germline values: CDR1 SNHLY, CDR2 FYNNEI. CDR3 length: 14 residues. V dropped 6 bases and J dropped 3 bases, with 9 bases sitting between them. In nucleotides, the CDR3 is TGTGCCAGCAGCTCGGGTCGCTATAATTCACCCCTCCACTTT. Protein: CASSSGRYNSPLHF. Complete variable domain (other parts from reference TRBV2 and TRBJ1-6): EPEVTQTPSHQVTQMGQEVILRCVPISNHLYFYWYRQILGQKVEFLVSFYNNEISEKSEIFDDQFSVERPDGSNFTLKIRSTKLEDSAMYFCASSSGRYNSPLHFGNGTRLTVT.

The genes are TRBV19 and TRBJ2-3; perhaps TRBD2 as D (5 bases). Deletions cut 5 bases from V and 5 bases from J, with 17 bases between. CDR1 is LNHDA and CDR2 is SQIVND in the germline V gene (reference sequence). This CDR3 comprises 15 residues. This CDR3 reads CASSLSGFSEDTQYF. DNA of the CDR3: TGTGCCAGTAGTCTCTCAGGCTTTAGCGAAGATACGCAGTATTTT.

This chain connects TRBV4-2 to TRBJ1-5; D is possibly TRBD1 (6 bases). Trimming stripped 0 bases from V and 8 bases from J, with 14 bases between. Looked up from germline, CDR1 is LGHNA and CDR2 is YNFKEQ. This CDR3 contains 15 residues. The CDR3 coding sequence is TGTGCCAGCAGCCAAGATGTGGGGGGCCGAGAGCCCCAGCATTTT. Protein: CASSQDVGGREPQHF.

This chain connects TRBV24-1 to TRBJ1-2; TRBD1 matches 8 bases. Trimming took 7 bases from V and 8 from J; bases not matched to a gene: 8. The CDR3 runs to 13 residues. The germline V gene encodes CDR1 KGHDR and CDR2 SFDVKD. The CDR3 reads CATSQDRAQGYTF. The CDR3 nucleotides are TGTGCCACCAGCCAGGACAGGGCGCAAGGCTACACCTTC.

The chain has TRBV19 and TRBJ1-5; perhaps TRBD1 as D (6 bases). The germline V gene encodes CDR1 LNHDA and CDR2 SQIVND (reference sequence). Trimming removed 3 bases from V and 0 bases from J, with 9 bases in between. CDR3 size: 15 residues. The CDR3 spells CASSIRTDSNQPQHF. In DNA form, the CDR3 reads TGTGCCAGTAGTATCAGGACAGATAGCAATCAGCCCCAGCATTTT.

DNA of the CDR3: TGTGCCAGCAGGCTAAATGTGGGAGAAAAACTGTTTTTT. It specifies CASRLNVGEKLFF. The rearrangement uses TRBV12-3 or TRBV12-4 and TRBJ1-4; no reliable D call. The CDR3 covers 13 residues. V was cut by 6 bases and J by 8 bases, with 13 bases left in between.

Only one count was recorded for this clone. The rearrangement links TRBV14 to TRBJ2-1; 8 positions agree with TRBD1. This CDR3 is built from 13 residues. Germline CDR1 SGHDN, CDR2 FVKESK. V dropped 4 bases and J dropped 8; count of bases not matched to a gene: 4. This CDR3 reads CASSPGQEYEQFF. CDR3 bases: TGTGCCAGCAGCCCGGGACAGGAATATGAGCAGTTCTTC.

J is TRBJ2-2 and V is TRBV7-2; tentatively, D is TRBD1 or TRBD2 (6 bases each). Germline V gives CDR1 SGHTA, CDR2 FQGNSA. This CDR3 region has 15 residues. With 2 bases removed from V and 5 bases from J, the gap between germline ends came to 12 bases. This CDR3 reads CASSLSGARTGELFF. CDR3 in DNA: TGTGCCAGCAGCTTATCGGGGGCGCGGACCGGGGAGCTGTTTTTT.

This clone appeared a single time. The V call is TRBV18, the J call TRBJ1-6; D ambiguous. Trimming cost V 2 bases and J 0 bases, with 11 bases left between them. CDR1 KGHSH and CDR2 LQKENI come from the germline V gene. The CDR3 is 17 amino acids. The CDR3 DNA reads as TGTGCCAGCTCACCAAGGACTCGGAGCTCCTATAATTCACCCCTCCACTTT. Translated, it gives CASSPRTRSSYNSPLHF.

V gene TRBV7-3 combines with J gene TRBJ1-6, with no clear D. The CDR3 is 16 amino acids. V was pared by 5 bases and J by 6 bases, with 17 bases between. Germline V gene sequence: CDR1 SGHTA, CDR2 FQGTGA. As DNA, the CDR3 is TGTGCCAGCAGCCAAGGAGGCCGGGCCGGTAATTCACCCCTCCACTTT. Amino acids: CASSQGGRAGNSPLHF.

The sample holds one count of this clone. The chain couples TRBV18 to TRBJ1-1; 7 bases align to TRBD1. CDR3 length: 14 amino acids. V lost 3 bases and J lost 4; bases outside the gene matches: 5. Germline CDR1 reads KGHSH; CDR2 reads LQKENI. The CDR3 reads CASSPRQGPTEAFF. The CDR3, as DNA: TGTGCCAGCTCACCCCGACAGGGCCCCACTGAAGCTTTCTTT.

The chain is built from TRBV6-6 and TRBJ1-6, with 7 bases aligning to TRBD1. The CDR3 totals 14 residues. Trimming took 7 bases from V and 6 from J; bases not matched to a gene: 6. From germline, CDR1 is MNHNY and CDR2 SVGAGI (reference sequence). In DNA, the CDR3 is TGTGCCAGCACCCAGGGACAGATTAATTCACCCCTCCACTTT. Its translation is CASTQGQINSPLHF.

With respect to this clone: At one boundary the junction diverges from the germline segment, which might be a read error. This chain joins TRBV20-1 and TRBJ2-1, with TRBD2 as a possible D gene (6 bases). Germline V gives CDR1 DFQATT, CDR2 SNEGSKA (reference sequence). This CDR3 has 10 amino acids. CDR3 sequence reads: CSATGLSRVF. DNA for the CDR3: TGCAGTGCTACAGGACTAAGTCGGGTCTTC.

The gene calls are TRBV14 and TRBJ2-5; D might be TRBD1 (6 bases). Germline assignment: CDR1 SGHDN and CDR2 FVKESK. V was cut by 0 bases and J by 2 bases, with 10 bases left in between. This CDR3 comprises 15 residues. The CDR3: CASSQDTGLQETQYF. The CDR3 DNA reads as TGTGCCAGCAGCCAAGATACAGGGCTACAAGAGACCCAGTACTTC. The whole variable domain, remainder taken from reference TRBV14 and TRBJ2-5, is EAGVTQFPSHSVIEKGQTVTLRCDPISGHDNLYWYRRVMGKEIKFLLHFVKESKQDESGMPNNRFLAERTGGTYSTLKVQPAELEDSGVYFCASSQDTGLQETQYFGPGTRLLVL.

The rearrangement uses TRBV28 and TRBJ1-2; 8 bases are shared with TRBD1. V was clipped by 5 bases and J by 4 bases; unmatched bases: 6. From germline, CDR1 is MDHEN and CDR2 SYDVKM. The CDR3 is 14 residues long. CDR3 residues: CASSPATGVYGYTF. CDR3 bases: TGTGCCAGCAGTCCGGCGACAGGGGTCTATGGCTACACCTTC.

The chain combines TRBV2 with TRBJ1-4; TRBD1 matches at 8 bases. Germline lookup yields CDR1 SNHLY and CDR2 FYNNEI. The CDR3 has 13 amino acids. The J segment lost 8 bases and the V segment lost 11 bases, leaving 10 bases of the junction unmatched. The CDR3 nucleotides read TGTGCCGGCGCGGGACAGGAAAGCGAAAAACTGTTTTTT. It specifies CAGAGQESEKLFF.

V is TRBV24-1 and J is TRBJ1-2; tentative D call: TRBD1 (6 bases). The CDR3 spans 14 residues. Germline-derived CDR1 and CDR2 are KGHDR and SFDVKD. With 5 bases removed from V and 4 bases from J, the gap between germline ends came to 13 bases. The DNA for the CDR3 is TGTGCCACCAGTGCCGGGGACACCTCCTATGGCTACACCTTC. Protein sequence: CATSAGDTSYGYTF.

Only one count was recorded for this clone. The V and J genes are TRBV3-1 (or the pseudogene TRBV3-2) and TRBJ2-5; TRBD2 aligns across 14 bases. The trim removed 6 bases at V and 5 bases at J, leaving 8 bases unmatched. Germline V CDR1 and CDR2: LGHDT, YNNKEL (reference sequence). This CDR3 has 16 amino acids. The CDR3 DNA reads TGTGCCAGCAGTCCGACTAGCGGGGGGGCTGGTGAGACCCAGTACTTC. Protein sequence: CASSPTSGGAGETQYF.